These 13 T cell receptor beta chains were sequenced from one sample in a study of technical replicates of blood from a handful of donors. Sequencing used immunoSEQ multiplex PCR; TCRdb keeps in-frame clones, though not all of them. The sample carries 75,000 to 100,000 clones, approximately 94% recorded once. The sequencing input was T cells isolated from PBMCs. The receptors were gathered from a human donor in good health.

V usage is TRBV4-1 and J usage is TRBJ2-1; 8 bases fit TRBD2. CDR1 and CDR2 from the germline V gene are MGHRA and YSYEKL. The CDR3 runs 15 residues. Unmatched junction bases numbered 6, after V lost 1 base and J lost 7 bases. The CDR3 sequence is CASSQGPGGRNEQFF. The CDR3 DNA is TGCGCCAGCAGCCAAGGTCCGGGAGGGCGGAATGAGCAGTTCTTC.

The chain is built from TRBV2 and TRBJ1-5; no reliable D call. The germline V and J ends were trimmed by 2 bases and 0 bases, with 8 bases remaining between them. The CDR3 sequence is 15 residues long. Germline CDR1 is SNHLY and CDR2 is FYNNEI. The CDR3 loop reads CASSEHRASNQPQHF. The CDR3, as DNA: TGTGCCAGCAGTGAACACAGAGCTAGCAATCAGCCCCAGCATTTT.

V and J are TRBV30 and TRBJ2-7; 10 nucleotides line up with TRBD2. Germline loops: CDR1 GTSNPN, CDR2 SVGIG (reference sequence). This CDR3 has 18 residues. Trimming at V came to 0 bases and at J to 1 base, leaving 12 bases not matched to a gene. The CDR3 DNA sequence: TGTGCCTGGAGTGTAGGGCTAGCGGGAGTGGGGTGGTCCTACGAGCAGTACTTC. Translation gives CAWSVGLAGVGWSYEQYF.

The V and J genes are TRBV9 and TRBJ2-3, with 9 bases aligning to TRBD2. V gave up 5 bases and J gave up 0 bases; unmatched junction bases: 7. Germline-derived CDR1 and CDR2 are SGDLS and YYNGEE. There are 16 residues in the CDR3. The CDR3 region is CASSGGLAQSTDTQYF. As DNA, the CDR3 is TGTGCCAGCAGTGGGGGACTAGCCCAGAGCACAGATACGCAGTATTTT.

J is TRBJ1-2 and V is TRBV19; no definite D call. Trimming took off 3 bases at V and 5 bases at J, with 7 bases between the two ends. CDR1 and CDR2 (germline): LNHDA, SQIVND (reference sequence). The length of the CDR3 is 12 residues. The CDR3: CASSMGGYGYTF. In DNA, the CDR3 is TGTGCCAGTAGTATGGGAGGGTATGGCTACACCTTC. Complete variable domain (other parts from reference TRBV19 and TRBJ1-2): DGGITQSPKYLFRKEGQNVTLSCEQNLNHDAMYWYRQDPGQGLRLIYYSQIVNDFQKGDIAEGYSVSREKKESFPLTVTSAQKNPTAFYLCASSMGGYGYTFGSGTRLTVV.

The chain links TRBV7-3 to TRBJ1-1, with D perhaps matching TRBD1 (6 bases). V was trimmed by 5 bases and J by 11 bases, leaving 18 bases between them. The CDR3 loop spans 13 amino acids. CDR1 SGHTA and CDR2 FQGTGA come from the germline V gene. The CDR3 protein is CASSLPGGGRAFF. DNA for the CDR3: TGTGCCAGCAGCCTTCCTGGGGGGGGCCGGGCTTTCTTT.

The chain employs TRBV7-6 and TRBJ2-5, with TRBD2 identical over 9 bases. Germline V gives CDR1 SGHVS, CDR2 FNYEAQ. CDR3 length: 17 amino acids. With V trimmed by 0 bases and J by 6 bases, 11 bases remained unmatched. The CDR3 is CASSLALAGEIGKTQYF. The DNA of the CDR3 is TGTGCCAGCAGCTTAGCTTTAGCGGGAGAGATCGGGAAGACCCAGTACTTC.

The chain couples TRBV19 to TRBJ2-3, with 9 bases aligning to TRBD2. V shed 4 bases, J shed 4 bases, and the junction held 6 bases outside the gene matches. CDR1 and CDR2 (germline): LNHDA, SQIVND (reference sequence). The length of the CDR3 is 15 residues. CDR3 sequence (DNA): TGTGCCAGTAGTAGTAGCGGGAGCCCCGCAGATACGCAGTATTTT. Amino acid sequence: CASSSSGSPADTQYF. The full variable domain, its missing parts supplied by reference TRBV19 and TRBJ2-3, is DGGITQSPKYLFRKEGQNVTLSCEQNLNHDAMYWYRQDPGQGLRLIYYSQIVNDFQKGDIAEGYSVSREKKESFPLTVTSAQKNPTAFYLCASSSSGSPADTQYFGPGTRLTVL.

The V gene is TRBV19, the J gene TRBJ2-7; possibly TRBD2 for D (6 bases). This CDR3 comprises 14 residues. Germline CDR1 LNHDA, CDR2 SQIVND (reference sequence). V lost 1 base to trimming and J lost 3 bases, with 10 bases between them. In DNA form, the CDR3 reads TGTGCCAGTAGTATAGGGGGAGGTGTCTACGAGCAGTACTTC. It is translated as CASSIGGGVYEQYF.

V and J are TRBV19 and TRBJ2-3, with 14 bases matching TRBD2. The ends lost 3 bases at V and 3 bases at J; junction bases unmatched: 8. The CDR3 contains 18 residues. Germline CDR1 reads LNHDA; CDR2 reads SQIVND (reference sequence). The CDR3 region has the DNA TGTGCCAGTAGTATCCACCACGGGACTAGCGGGAGAACAGATACGCAGTATTTT. Residues: CASSIHHGTSGRTDTQYF. The whole variable domain, filled in from reference TRBV19 and TRBJ2-3, reads DGGITQSPKYLFRKEGQNVTLSCEQNLNHDAMYWYRQDPGQGLRLIYYSQIVNDFQKGDIAEGYSVSREKKESFPLTVTSAQKNPTAFYLCASSIHHGTSGRTDTQYFGPGTRLTVL.

The rearrangement links TRBV5-1 to TRBJ2-7, with 9 bases matching TRBD1. Germline-derived CDR1 and CDR2 are SGHRS and YFSETQ. The CDR3 loop spans 13 amino acids. V shed 7 bases, J shed 3 bases, and the junction held 5 bases outside the gene matches. The DNA for the CDR3 is TGCGCCAGCGCCCGGGACAGGGTCTACGAGCAGTACTTC. Residues: CASARDRVYEQYF.

This chain links TRBV13 with TRBJ1-2; D perhaps matches TRBD1 (5 bases). The CDR3 is made up of 14 amino acids. The germline V and J ends were trimmed by 1 base and 5 bases, with 11 bases remaining between them. Germline-derived CDR1 and CDR2 are PRHDT and FYEKMQ (reference sequence). The CDR3 protein is CASSLVGAVYGYTF. The CDR3 DNA reads TGTGCCAGCAGCTTAGTTGGGGCAGTGTATGGCTACACCTTC.

The chain recombines TRBV4-2 with TRBJ2-7, with 11 bases fitting TRBD2. The CDR3 runs 17 residues. Trimming took 0 bases from V and 4 from J; bases not matched to a gene: 8. CDR1 is LGHNA, CDR2 YNFKEQ, per germline. The CDR3 region is CASSQDLLAGAAYEQYF. The DNA of the CDR3 is TGTGCCAGCAGCCAAGACCTACTAGCGGGAGCGGCGTACGAGCAGTACTTC.